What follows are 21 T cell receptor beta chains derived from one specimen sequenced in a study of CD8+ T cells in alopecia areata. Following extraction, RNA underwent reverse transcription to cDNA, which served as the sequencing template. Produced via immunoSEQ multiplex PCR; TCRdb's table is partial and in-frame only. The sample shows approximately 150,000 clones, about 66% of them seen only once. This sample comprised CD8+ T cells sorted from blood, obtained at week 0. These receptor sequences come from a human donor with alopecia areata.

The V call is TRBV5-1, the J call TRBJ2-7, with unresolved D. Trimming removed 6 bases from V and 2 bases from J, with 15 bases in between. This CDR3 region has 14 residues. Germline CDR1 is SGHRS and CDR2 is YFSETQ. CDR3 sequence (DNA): TGCGCCAGCACCGGTCTGCGCAATCCCTACGAGCAGTACTTC. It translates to CASTGLRNPYEQYF.

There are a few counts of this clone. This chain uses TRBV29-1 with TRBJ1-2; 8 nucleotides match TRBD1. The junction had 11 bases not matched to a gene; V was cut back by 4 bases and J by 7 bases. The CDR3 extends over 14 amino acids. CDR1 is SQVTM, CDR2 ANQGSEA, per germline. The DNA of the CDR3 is TGCAGCGTTGGCTCAGGGGGCCCTAAGGGTGGCTACACCTTC. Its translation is CSVGSGGPKGGYTF.

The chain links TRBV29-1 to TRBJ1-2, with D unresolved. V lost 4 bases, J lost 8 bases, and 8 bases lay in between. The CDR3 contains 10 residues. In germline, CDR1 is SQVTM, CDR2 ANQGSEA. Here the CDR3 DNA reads TGCAGCGTTGGGGGAGGAGGCTACACCTTC. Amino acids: CSVGGGGYTF.

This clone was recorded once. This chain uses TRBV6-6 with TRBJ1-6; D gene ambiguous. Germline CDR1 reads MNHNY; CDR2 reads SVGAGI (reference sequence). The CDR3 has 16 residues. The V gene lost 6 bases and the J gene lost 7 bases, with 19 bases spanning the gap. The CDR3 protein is CASSQEDPSLNSPLHF. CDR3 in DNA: TGTGCCAGCAGCCAAGAGGACCCGAGCTTAAATTCACCCCTCCACTTT.

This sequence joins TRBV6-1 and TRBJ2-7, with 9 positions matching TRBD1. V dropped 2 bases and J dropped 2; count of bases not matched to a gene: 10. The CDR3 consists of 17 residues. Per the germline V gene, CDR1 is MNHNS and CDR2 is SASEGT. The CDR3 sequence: CASSESLYRTGAYEQYF. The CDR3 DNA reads TGTGCCAGCAGTGAAAGCTTGTACAGGACAGGGGCCTACGAGCAGTACTTC.

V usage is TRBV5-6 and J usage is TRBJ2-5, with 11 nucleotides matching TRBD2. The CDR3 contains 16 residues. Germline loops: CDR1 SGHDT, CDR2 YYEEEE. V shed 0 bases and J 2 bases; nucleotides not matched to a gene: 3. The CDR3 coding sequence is TGTGCCAGCAGCTTGGGACTAGCGGGGAGACAAGAGACCCAGTACTTC. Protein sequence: CASSLGLAGRQETQYF.

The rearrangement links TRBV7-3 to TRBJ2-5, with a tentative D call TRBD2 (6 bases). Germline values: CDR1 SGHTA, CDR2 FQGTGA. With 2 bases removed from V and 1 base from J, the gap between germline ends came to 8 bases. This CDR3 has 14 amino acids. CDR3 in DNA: TGTGCCAGCAGCTTATCCGGGGGCCAAGAGACCCAGTACTTC. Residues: CASSLSGGQETQYF.

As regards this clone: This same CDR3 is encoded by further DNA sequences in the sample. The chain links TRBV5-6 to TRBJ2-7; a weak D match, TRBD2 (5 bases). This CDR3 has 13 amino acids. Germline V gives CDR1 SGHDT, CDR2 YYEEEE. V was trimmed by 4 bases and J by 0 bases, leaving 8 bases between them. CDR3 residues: CASSAGSSYEQYF. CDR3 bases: TGTGCCAGCAGCGCTGGGAGCTCCTACGAGCAGTACTTC.

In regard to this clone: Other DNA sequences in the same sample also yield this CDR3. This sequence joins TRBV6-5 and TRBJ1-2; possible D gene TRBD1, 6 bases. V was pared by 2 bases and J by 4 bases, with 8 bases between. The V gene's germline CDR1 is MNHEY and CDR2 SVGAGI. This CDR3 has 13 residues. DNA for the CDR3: TGTGCCAGCAGTTACACAGGGTCCTATGGCTACACCTTC. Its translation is CASSYTGSYGYTF.

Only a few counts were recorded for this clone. In DNA, the CDR3 is TGTGCCAGCAGCTCAAGACTAGCGGCATACAATGAGCAGTTCTTC. It codes for CASSSRLAAYNEQFF. The chain uses TRBV7-2 and TRBJ2-1, with 9 bases lining up with TRBD2. The V gene's germline CDR1 is SGHTA and CDR2 FQGNSA. The CDR3 covers 15 residues. Trimming took 4 bases from V and 4 from J; bases not matched to a gene: 5.

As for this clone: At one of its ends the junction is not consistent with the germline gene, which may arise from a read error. CDR3 in DNA: TGTGCCGGCAGCTTGGGACAAGCCTACGAGCAGTACTTC. Its protein is CAGSLGQAYEQYF. This chain joins TRBV5-6 and TRBJ2-7; a weak D match, TRBD1 (6 bases). The germline V gene encodes CDR1 SGHDT and CDR2 YYEEEE. This CDR3 contains 13 residues.

CDR3 loop: CASSFDENEKLFF. As DNA, the CDR3 is TGCGCCAGCAGCTTTGATGAAAATGAAAAACTGTTTTTT. The chain links TRBV5-1 to TRBJ1-4, with no clear D. The length of the CDR3 is 13 residues. CDR1 is SGHRS, CDR2 YFSETQ, per germline. V gave up 2 bases and J gave up 5 bases, with 7 bases separating them. Full variable domain (remainder filled in from reference TRBV5-1 and TRBJ1-4): KAGVTQTPRYLIKTRGQQVTLSCSPISGHRSVSWYQQTPGQGLQFLFEYFSETQRNKGNFPGRFSGRQFSNSRSEMNVSTLELGDSALYLCASSFDENEKLFFGSGTQLSVL.

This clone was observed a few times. CDR3 protein: CASSRRTESYGYTF. The CDR3 nucleotides are TGTGCCAGTAGTCGCCGAACAGAAAGCTATGGCTACACCTTC. The J gene is TRBJ1-2, the V gene TRBV19; D uncertain. The germline gives CDR1 LNHDA, CDR2 SQIVND (reference sequence). The CDR3 spans 14 residues. V was clipped by 5 bases and J by 4 bases, with 14 bases between them.

The CDR3 reads CASSQEVRHYNEQFF. The CDR3 bases are TGTGCCAGCAGCCAAGAGGTCAGGCACTACAATGAGCAGTTCTTC. The chain joins TRBV14 to TRBJ2-1, with D unresolved. The germline V gene encodes CDR1 SGHDN and CDR2 FVKESK. This CDR3 is built from 15 residues. Trimming left V 0 bases short and J 3 bases short, with 9 bases between. The complete variable domain, with remaining parts taken from reference TRBV14 and TRBJ2-1, reads EAGVTQFPSHSVIEKGQTVTLRCDPISGHDNLYWYRRVMGKEIKFLLHFVKESKQDESGMPNNRFLAERTGGTYSTLKVQPAELEDSGVYFCASSQEVRHYNEQFFGPGTRLTVL.

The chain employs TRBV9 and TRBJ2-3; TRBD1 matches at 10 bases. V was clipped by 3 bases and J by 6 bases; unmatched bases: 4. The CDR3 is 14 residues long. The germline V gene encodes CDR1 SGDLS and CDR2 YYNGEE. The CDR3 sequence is CASSGGQGKDTQYF. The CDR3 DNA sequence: TGTGCCAGCAGCGGGGGACAGGGGAAGGATACGCAGTATTTT.

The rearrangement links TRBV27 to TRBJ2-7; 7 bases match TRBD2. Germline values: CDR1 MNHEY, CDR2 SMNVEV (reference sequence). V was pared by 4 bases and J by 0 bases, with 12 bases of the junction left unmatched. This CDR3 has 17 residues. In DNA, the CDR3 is TGTGCCAGCAGTTCTAGAGCCGGGACTATTGTCTCCTACGAGCAGTACTTC. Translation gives CASSSRAGTIVSYEQYF.

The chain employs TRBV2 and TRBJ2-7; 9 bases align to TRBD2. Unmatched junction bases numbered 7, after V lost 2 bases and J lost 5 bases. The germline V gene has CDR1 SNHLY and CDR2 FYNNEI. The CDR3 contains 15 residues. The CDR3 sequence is CASSEYGGGVDEQYF. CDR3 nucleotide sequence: TGTGCCAGCAGTGAATATGGCGGGGGGGTTGACGAGCAGTACTTC.

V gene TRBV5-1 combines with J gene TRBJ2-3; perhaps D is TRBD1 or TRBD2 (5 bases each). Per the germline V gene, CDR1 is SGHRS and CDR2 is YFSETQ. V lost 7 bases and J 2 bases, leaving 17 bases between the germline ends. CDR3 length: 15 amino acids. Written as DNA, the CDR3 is TGCGCCAGCGGTCCGAAGGGACCTGTCACAGATACGCAGTATTTT. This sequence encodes CASGPKGPVTDTQYF.

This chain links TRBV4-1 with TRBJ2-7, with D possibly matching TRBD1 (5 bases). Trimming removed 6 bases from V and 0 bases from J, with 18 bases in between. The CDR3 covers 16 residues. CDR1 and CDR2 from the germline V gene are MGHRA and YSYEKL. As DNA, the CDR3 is TGCGCCAGCAGTCTTCTACCACAGGCTACCTCCTACGAGCAGTACTTC. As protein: CASSLLPQATSYEQYF.

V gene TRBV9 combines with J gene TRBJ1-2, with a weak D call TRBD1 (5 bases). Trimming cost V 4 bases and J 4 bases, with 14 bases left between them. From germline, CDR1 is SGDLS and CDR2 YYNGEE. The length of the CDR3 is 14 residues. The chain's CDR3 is CASSPRRTPYGYTF. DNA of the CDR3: TGTGCCAGCAGCCCACGTCGGACACCCTATGGCTACACCTTC.

For the CDR3, the DNA is TGCGCCAGCAGCCAAAGGACAGGGGAGAACACCGGGGAGCTGTTTTTT. Translation: CASSQRTGENTGELFF. This chain joins TRBV4-1 and TRBJ2-2; 9 bases line up with TRBD1. The J segment lost 1 base and the V segment lost 2 bases, leaving 2 bases of the junction unmatched. This CDR3 has 16 residues. From germline, CDR1 is MGHRA and CDR2 YSYEKL.